The clone carrying this T cell receptor beta chain was recorded once. This sample is part of a study of T cell responses to AZD1222 COVID-19 vaccine. About the research overall: Pooled in the analysis were second doses at about 4 or about 12 weeks.

Sequencing used immunoSEQ multiplex PCR; TCRdb keeps in-frame clones, though not all of them. The sample yields about 86,000 clones, around nine tenths seen once. V was trimmed by 5 bases and J by 7 bases, leaving 8 bases between them. This CDR3 region has 10 residues. Looked up from germline, CDR1 is SQVTM and CDR2 is ANQGSEA. Sequencing used peripheral blood, obtained on day 0 of AZD1222 vaccination. The chain recombines TRBV29-1 with TRBJ1-1, with D possibly matching TRBD1 (5 bases). The sequence came from an adult in good health. The CDR3 loop reads CSVSDSEAFF. The CDR3 DNA is TGCAGCGTTTCCGACAGTGAAGCTTTCTTT.